Each of the 21 T cell receptor beta chains below was sequenced from the same sample in a study of blood T cells in healthy people across ages. Primed by a sample-barcoded 5' primer and a J-beta primer mix, a second PCR proceeded for about 6 to 12 cycles. From the 5' RACE reads, TCRdb called clonotypes with MiXCR, one entry per CDR3 protein. The sample shows some 710,000 distinct CDR3 sequences, roughly 20% of them seen only once. Material: blood. Receptors were obtained from a man aged 65 to 79 in good health.

This clonotype appeared a few times. V usage is TRBV2 and J usage is TRBJ2-4; D is unclear. Per germline, CDR1 SNHLY and CDR2 FYNNEI. The ends were cut back, 5 bases at V and 0 bases at J, with 8 bases in the middle. The CDR3 sequence is 14 residues long. The CDR3 reads CASSTDLAKNIQYF. The CDR3 bases are TGTGCCAGCAGTACTGACCTAGCCAAAAACATTCAGTACTTC.

The chain uses TRBV2 and TRBJ1-2; D remains ambiguous. The CDR3 extends over 11 amino acids. Per germline, CDR1 SNHLY and CDR2 FYNNEI. Trimming removed 6 bases from V and 7 bases from J, with 9 bases in between. CDR3 amino acids: CASSPEVGYTF. CDR3 nucleotides: TGTGCCAGCAGCCCGGAGGTTGGCTACACCTTC.

V is TRBV28 and J is TRBJ2-6, with D perhaps TRBD1 or TRBD2 (5 bases each). The germline gives CDR1 MDHEN, CDR2 SYDVKM. V gave up 6 bases and J gave up 2 bases, with 11 bases separating them. The CDR3 has 15 residues. This CDR3 reads CASRSQEAGANVLTF. The CDR3 DNA sequence: TGTGCCAGCAGATCACAGGAGGCTGGGGCCAACGTCCTGACTTTC.

The gene calls are TRBV12-3 or TRBV12-4 and TRBJ1-1; 8 nucleotides match TRBD1. J gave up 1 base and V 7 bases, and 5 bases lay outside the gene matches. The length of the CDR3 is 14 residues. Written as DNA, the CDR3 is TGTGCCAGCACCCCGGGACAGGCGAACACTGAAGCTTTCTTT. Its protein is CASTPGQANTEAFF.

The sample holds one count of this clonotype. The chain is built from TRBV20-1 and TRBJ2-2, with TRBD2 as a possible D gene (6 bases). The V and J ends lost 1 base and 3 bases respectively, with 12 bases between them. This CDR3 region has 15 residues. From germline, CDR1 is DFQATT and CDR2 SNEGSKA (reference sequence). The chain's CDR3 is CSARAGGGDTGELFF. CDR3 nucleotides: TGCAGTGCTAGAGCCGGGGGTGGGGACACCGGGGAGCTGTTTTTT.

This clonotype was detected a few times. The chain's CDR3 is CASSGGHQETQYF. The CDR3, as DNA: TGTGCCAGCAGTGGAGGACATCAAGAGACCCAGTACTTC. This sequence joins TRBV2 and TRBJ2-5, with TRBD1 as a possible D gene (5 bases). The CDR3 has 13 residues. V dropped 4 bases and J dropped 2 bases, with 8 bases sitting between them. Germline-derived CDR1 and CDR2 are SNHLY and FYNNEI.

V and J are TRBV5-1 and TRBJ2-4, with 8 bases that match TRBD2. There are 19 residues in the CDR3. Germline assignment: CDR1 SGHRS and CDR2 YFSETQ. Trimming at V came to 4 bases and at J to 1 base, leaving 16 bases not matched to a gene. The DNA of the CDR3 is TGCGCCAGCAGCCAAGATAGTCGGGAGGGCCGGTTTGCCAAAAACATTCAGTACTTC. Translated, it gives CASSQDSREGRFAKNIQYF.

In its sample, this clonotype was seen a few times. This rearrangement joins TRBV6-5 to TRBJ1-2; weak D call: TRBD1 (5 bases). CDR1 and CDR2 (germline): MNHEY, SVGAGI. The length of the CDR3 is 15 residues. V was clipped by 6 bases and J by 2 bases, with 16 bases between them. The CDR3 DNA reads as TGTGCCAGCAGCCGCACCCCGGGGGGGAACTATGGCTACACCTTC. Protein: CASSRTPGGNYGYTF.

This clonotype occurred many times. The chain recombines TRBV5-1 with TRBJ1-5; D not certain. Germline-derived CDR1 and CDR2 are SGHRS and YFSETQ. The V and J ends lost 0 bases and 6 bases respectively, with 10 bases between them. The length of the CDR3 is 14 residues. The CDR3 bases are TGCGCCAGCAGCTTGGATAATCCCGCTCAGCCCCAGCATTTT. Encoded protein: CASSLDNPAQPQHF. The variable domain in full, with the rest retrieved from reference TRBV5-1 and TRBJ1-5, is KAGVTQTPRYLIKTRGQQVTLSCSPISGHRSVSWYQQTPGQGLQFLFEYFSETQRNKGNFPGRFSGRQFSNSRSEMNVSTLELGDSALYLCASSLDNPAQPQHFGDGTRLSIL.

This clonotype was observed a few times. V gene TRBV6-5 combines with J gene TRBJ1-1; D not resolved. Trimming took 3 bases from V and 6 from J, leaving 14 bases between them. This CDR3 is 14 amino acids long. Per germline, CDR1 MNHEY and CDR2 SVGAGI. The CDR3 protein is CASSYNGMGSEAFF. The CDR3 DNA is TGTGCCAGCAGTTATAACGGAATGGGCTCTGAAGCTTTCTTT.

The chain uses TRBV7-2 and TRBJ1-5; no firm D call. The CDR3 is 17 residues long. Germline lookup yields CDR1 SGHTA and CDR2 FQGNSA. V shed 1 base and J shed 0 bases, with 13 bases lying between them. The CDR3 protein is CASSLDYGSYSNQPQHF. DNA of the CDR3: TGTGCCAGCAGCTTAGACTATGGCAGCTATAGCAATCAGCCCCAGCATTTT.

This clonotype was counted a few times. The rearrangement uses TRBV19 and TRBJ1-2, with 7 bases fitting TRBD1. Germline V gene data show CDR1 as LNHDA and CDR2 as SQIVND (reference sequence). V gave up 5 bases and J gave up 4 bases; unmatched junction bases: 4. The CDR3 totals 13 residues. The CDR3 bases are TGTGCCAGTAGTCAGGCAGGGGGCTATGGCTACACCTTC. Protein: CASSQAGGYGYTF.

This clonotype was counted between two and nine times. This chain connects TRBV6-6 to TRBJ2-5; D ambiguous. Gene TRBJ2-7 matches the end of the DNA better, so the J call may be wrong. Germline CDR1 is MNHNY and CDR2 is SVGAGI (reference sequence). The CDR3 covers 13 residues. The chain's CDR3 is CASSYSLGYEQYF. CDR3 sequence (DNA): TGTGCCAGCAGTTACTCGTTGGGGTACGAGCAGTACTTC.

In this sample, this clonotype turned up a few times. The V gene is TRBV6-9, the J gene TRBJ2-3, with D perhaps matching TRBD1 or TRBD2 (5 bases each). This CDR3 has 14 amino acids. V shed 9 bases and J shed 1 base, with 14 bases lying between them. Germline CDR1 and CDR2: MNHGY and SVAAGI. The CDR3 coding sequence is TGTGCCAGGGAGTCCCGGGGCCGCACAGATACGCAGTATTTT. Residues: CARESRGRTDTQYF.

The genes are TRBV7-3 and TRBJ2-4; D unclear. Germline V gene sequence: CDR1 SGHTA, CDR2 FQGTGA. Trimming took 2 bases from V and 8 from J, leaving 16 bases between them. There are 15 residues in the CDR3. CDR3 region: CASSLSGEQGDIQYF. CDR3 nucleotide sequence: TGTGCCAGCAGCTTATCAGGCGAGCAAGGAGACATTCAGTACTTC. Using reference TRBV7-3 and TRBJ2-4 for the parts outside the CDR3, the full variable domain is GAGVSQTPSNKVTEKGKYVELRCDPISGHTALYWYRQSLGQGPEFLIYFQGTGAADDSGLPNDRFFAVRPEGSVSTLKIQRTERGDSAVYLCASSLSGEQGDIQYFGAGTRLSVL.

This chain joins TRBV12-3 or TRBV12-4 and TRBJ2-5, with 11 bases matching TRBD1. The end of the DNA is better explained by TRBJ2-7, so the J call may be wrong. The CDR3 sequence is 14 residues long. CDR3 sequence (DNA): TGTGCCAGCGGGTGGACAGGGGGCTCTGACGAGCAGTACTTC. It is translated as CASGWTGGSDEQYF.

V and J are TRBV15 and TRBJ1-2; D might be TRBD1 (6 bases). V gave up 4 bases and J gave up 6 bases, with 15 bases separating them. CDR3 length: 14 amino acids. Germline V CDR1 and CDR2: LNHNV, YYDKDF (reference sequence). The CDR3 region has the DNA TGTGCCACCAGCACCTCGCCGAGGGGGGATGGCTACACCTTC. It specifies CATSTSPRGDGYTF.

This chain connects TRBV12-3 or TRBV12-4 to TRBJ2-6, with 10 positions matching TRBD2. V gave up 1 base and J gave up 12 bases; unmatched junction bases: 6. The CDR3 runs to 15 residues. The CDR3 loop is CASSLEAGGLVVLTF. CDR3 nucleotide sequence: TGTGCCAGCAGTTTAGAAGCGGGGGGGCTTGTCGTCCTGACTTTC.

V and J are TRBV13 and TRBJ2-1; unclear D gene. The DNA end lines up better with TRBJ2-7; the J call may be wrong. The CDR3 has 11 residues. Germline CDR1 is PRHDT and CDR2 is FYEKMQ (reference sequence). DNA for the CDR3: TGTGCCAGCAGCTCCCTGGCCGAGCAGTACTTC. Its translation: CASSSLAEQYF.

This clonotype was seen only a few times. The rearrangement joins TRBV7-2 to TRBJ2-1, with TRBD1 matching 7 bases. The CDR3 covers 14 residues. Trimming removed 6 bases from V and 8 bases from J; junction bases left unmatched: 10. The germline V gene encodes CDR1 SGHTA and CDR2 FQGNSA. In nucleotides, the CDR3 is TGTGCCAGCAGACCCGGGACAGCAACCTATGAGCAGTTCTTC. This encodes CASRPGTATYEQFF.

The CDR3 nucleotides read TGCGCCAGCAGCTTTCGTACAGGAGAGACTAACTATGGCTACACCTTC. It codes for CASSFRTGETNYGYTF. The chain is built from TRBV5-1 and TRBJ1-2; TRBD1 might be the D (5 bases). Per germline, CDR1 SGHRS and CDR2 YFSETQ. Trimming took 2 bases from V and 0 from J, leaving 14 bases between them. This CDR3 has 16 residues.